The 7 T cell receptor beta chains below come from one sample, sequenced in a study of shared clonotypes between healthy human individuals. Naivety among CD8 cells was defined by CD45RO negativity and positive CCR7 selection, thereby excluding terminally differentiated effector memory CD45RA+ cells. Generated by immunoSEQ multiplex PCR, the TCRdb table keeps only in-frame clones and is missing some. The sample holds some 740,000 clones, roughly 92% seen once. Sequenced input: naive CD8+ T cells sorted from blood. These receptors came from a man aged 25 to 40 in good health.

With regard to this clone: At one end the junction does not follow the germline gene, possibly because of a read error. The chain links TRBV14 to TRBJ2-5; TRBD2 matches at 14 bases. This CDR3 comprises 13 residues. CDR1 and CDR2 (germline): SGHDN, FVKESK. The CDR3 protein is CASSRGLAGGPHF. CDR3 sequence (DNA): TGTGCCAGCAGCCGAGGACTAGCGGGAGGCCCACACTTC.

The rearrangement joins TRBV2 to TRBJ2-7; D might be TRBD2 (6 bases). Germline V gene sequence: CDR1 SNHLY, CDR2 FYNNEI. The CDR3 is made up of 19 amino acids. The germline V and J ends were trimmed by 7 bases and 5 bases, with 33 bases remaining between them. The CDR3 here is CASINSGASGSGRFHEQYF. The CDR3 DNA is TGTGCCAGCATTAATTCGGGAGCCTCTGGAAGCGGGCGATTCCACGAGCAGTACTTC.

V gene TRBV5-5 combines with J gene TRBJ2-1, with 10 bases identical to TRBD1. V lost 4 bases to trimming and J lost 8 bases; unmatched junction nucleotides: 15. Germline V CDR1 and CDR2: SGHKS, YYEKEE (reference sequence). The CDR3 runs to 17 residues. As DNA, the CDR3 is TGTGCCAGCAGCGCCAATCCTGGGACAGGGGAATTCGATGAGCAGTTCTTC. As protein: CASSANPGTGEFDEQFF.

The V and J genes are TRBV11-2 and TRBJ1-2; a possible D gene is TRBD1 (5 bases). V was pared by 5 bases and J by 4 bases, with 8 bases between. Germline V gives CDR1 SGHAT, CDR2 FQNNGV. CDR3 length equals 12 residues. DNA of the CDR3: TGTGCCAGCAGCGACAGCCTCTATGGCTACACCTTC. It encodes CASSDSLYGYTF. Using reference TRBV11-2 and TRBJ1-2 for the parts outside the CDR3, the full variable domain is EAGVAQSPRYKIIEKRQSVAFWCNPISGHATLYWYQQILGQGPKLLIQFQNNGVVDDSQLPKDRFSAERLKGVDSTLKIQPAKLEDSAVYLCASSDSLYGYTFGSGTRLTVV.

The genes are TRBV27 and TRBJ2-7; 8 positions match TRBD1. The CDR3 runs to 14 residues. Germline lookup yields CDR1 MNHEY and CDR2 SMNVEV (reference sequence). The V gene end was trimmed by 3 bases and the J gene end by 6 bases; junction bases not matched to a gene: 7. The CDR3 spells CASSLAQGALEQYF. CDR3 coding DNA: TGTGCCAGCAGTTTGGCCCAGGGGGCCCTCGAGCAGTACTTC.

V and J are TRBV6-5 and TRBJ1-1; no clear D. V lost 5 bases and J 3 bases, leaving 10 bases between the germline ends. The CDR3 consists of 13 residues. Germline V gene data show CDR1 as MNHEY and CDR2 as SVGAGI. CDR3 nucleotides: TGTGCCAGCAGTGTGGGGAGCCACACTGAAGCTTTCTTT. Amino acid sequence: CASSVGSHTEAFF.

The chain links TRBV7-2 to TRBJ1-5; D call uncertain. V was trimmed by 0 bases and J by 5 bases, leaving 8 bases between them. The CDR3 contains 14 residues. Per the germline V gene, CDR1 is SGHTA and CDR2 is FQGNSA. The CDR3 DNA reads as TGTGCCAGCAGCTTAGCCCAGAGGGATCAGCCCCAGCATTTT. This sequence encodes CASSLAQRDQPQHF.